What follows are 4 T cell receptor beta chains derived from one specimen sequenced in a study of T cell changes during pregnancy in multiple sclerosis. The table came from immunoSEQ multiplex PCR; TCRdb's copy has only in-frame clones and leaves some out. This table holds 100,000 or so clones, 85% to 95% found once. Sequencing was performed on peripheral blood, taken in the second trimester of pregnancy. The receptors shown here come from a female donor with multiple sclerosis, enrolled in a pregnancy study.

This sequence joins TRBV6-5 and TRBJ1-1; D is possibly TRBD1 (6 bases). This CDR3 has 15 amino acids. V was pared by 6 bases and J by 3 bases, with 17 bases between. Germline V CDR1 and CDR2: MNHEY, SVGAGI. The CDR3 DNA reads TGTGCCAGCAGCCCCAAGGGGGTATGGGACACTGAAGCTTTCTTT. It codes for CASSPKGVWDTEAFF.

The chain uses TRBV27 and TRBJ2-5, with D possibly TRBD1 on 6 matching bases. Germline CDR1 is MNHEY and CDR2 is SMNVEV (reference sequence). V was shortened by 2 bases and J by 5 bases, with 15 bases between the two germline ends. The CDR3 covers 15 residues. DNA for the CDR3: TGTGCCAGCAGTTTACGCCGGACAGCAGGCGAGACCCAGTACTTC. Protein: CASSLRRTAGETQYF.

The chain employs TRBV19 and TRBJ1-2, with D maybe TRBD1 (5 bases). The CDR3 totals 13 residues. V lost 3 bases and J 10 bases, leaving 15 bases between the germline ends. The germline gives CDR1 LNHDA, CDR2 SQIVND (reference sequence). This chain's CDR3 is CASSIDSEDDYTF. The CDR3 DNA reads as TGTGCCAGTAGTATCGACAGTGAGGATGACTACACCTTC.

The CDR3 DNA is TGTGCCAGCAGACTCAATCCCGGGACAGGGTTAAAGGAACTGTTTTTT. This encodes CASRLNPGTGLKELFF. The chain has TRBV2 and TRBJ1-4, with 9 bases identical to TRBD1. The CDR3 is 16 residues long. V shed 6 bases and J 12 bases; nucleotides not matched to a gene: 17. Germline CDR1 is SNHLY and CDR2 is FYNNEI.